This passage covers 13 T cell receptor beta chains from one sample sequenced in a study of graft-versus-host responses after intestinal transplantation. Only in-frame clones appear in the TCRdb table, and some are missing; sequencing was by immunoSEQ multiplex PCR. The sample has about 98,000 clones, roughly 88% seen once. The input for sequencing was PBMCs, taken 255 days after intestinal transplant. All receptors derive from a human patient who received an intestinal transplant, so some T cells may come from the graft donor.

The chain has TRBV28 and TRBJ1-2; 9 bases match TRBD1. Trimming cost V 8 bases and J 4 bases; bases outside gene matches: 5. There are 13 residues in the CDR3. Germline CDR1 reads MDHEN; CDR2 reads SYDVKM. The chain's CDR3 is CASCTGQGYGYTF. The CDR3 coding sequence is TGTGCCAGCTGTACGGGACAGGGCTATGGCTACACCTTC.

CDR3 DNA: TGTGCCAGCAGCCACAACCGGGGGTATTCCTACAATGAGCAGTTCTTC. It encodes CASSHNRGYSYNEQFF. V and J are TRBV13 and TRBJ2-1; D is perhaps TRBD2 (6 bases). Trimming cost V 5 bases and J 1 base, with 15 bases left between them. The germline CDR1 and CDR2 sequences are PRHDT and FYEKMQ (reference sequence). The CDR3 totals 16 residues.

The chain combines TRBV4-1 with TRBJ1-2, with D tentatively TRBD1 (5 bases). Trimming removed 0 bases from V and 3 bases from J, with 8 bases in between. The germline V gene encodes CDR1 MGHRA and CDR2 YSYEKL. The CDR3 contains 14 residues. CDR3 bases: TGCGCCAGCAGCCAAGATGAAGGGGACTATGGCTACACCTTC. Residues: CASSQDEGDYGYTF.

The V and J genes are TRBV6-6 and TRBJ2-1, with D perhaps matching TRBD1 (6 bases). CDR1 and CDR2 (germline): MNHNY, SVGAGI (reference sequence). There are 14 residues in the CDR3. V lost 0 bases and J 8 bases, leaving 11 bases between the germline ends. The CDR3 bases are TGTGCCAGCAGTTACTCTCCACAGGGTGATGAGCAGTTCTTC. Protein: CASSYSPQGDEQFF.

The chain uses TRBV27 and TRBJ2-7; 8 bases are a match to TRBD2. From germline, CDR1 is MNHEY and CDR2 SMNVEV (reference sequence). V lost 4 bases, J lost 10 bases, and 9 bases stayed unmatched. The CDR3 is made up of 13 amino acids. CDR3 sequence: CASSSSGSPNQYF. DNA for the CDR3: TGTGCCAGCAGTTCCAGCGGGAGTCCGAATCAGTACTTC.

CDR3 coding DNA: TGTGCCAGCAGCGCCCCGGGACTGATCTATGGCTACACCTTC. Residues: CASSAPGLIYGYTF. The chain recombines TRBV7-9 with TRBJ1-2; the D gene is possibly TRBD1 (5 bases). Trimming shortened V by 5 bases and J by 4 bases, and 14 bases separated the two germline ends. The germline gives CDR1 SEHNR, CDR2 FQNEAQ (reference sequence). The CDR3 is 14 amino acids.

The chain uses TRBV11-2 and TRBJ2-2, with D possibly TRBD1 on 6 matching bases. The V end was cut by 3 bases, the J end by 6 bases, with 14 bases between. The germline V gene has CDR1 SGHAT and CDR2 FQNNGV. There are 15 residues in the CDR3. The CDR3 DNA sequence: TGTGCCAGCAGCTTGGGGGCAGGGCGAGCCGGGGAGCTGTTTTTT. Residues: CASSLGAGRAGELFF.

This clone showed up just a few times. The genes are TRBV7-2 and TRBJ1-2; possible D gene TRBD1, 5 bases. The CDR3 sequence is 13 residues long. V was clipped by 4 bases and J by 8 bases, with 14 bases between them. Germline V lookup: CDR1 SGHTA, CDR2 FQGNSA. CDR3 region: CASSSDGGLGYTF. DNA for the CDR3: TGTGCCAGCAGCTCCGACGGGGGTTTAGGCTACACCTTC.

The gene calls are TRBV5-1 and TRBJ2-2; D ambiguous. Trimming pared 0 bases from V and 0 bases from J, leaving 3 bases between. There are 14 residues in the CDR3. CDR1 and CDR2 from the germline V gene are SGHRS and YFSETQ. CDR3 region: CASSLDTNTGELFF. DNA for the CDR3: TGCGCCAGCAGCTTGGACACGAACACCGGGGAGCTGTTTTTT.

This clone appeared a few times. The chain uses TRBV7-6 and TRBJ2-2, with 8 nucleotides matching TRBD1. Germline values: CDR1 SGHVS, CDR2 FNYEAQ. J was trimmed by 1 base and V by 5 bases; bases with no gene match: 3. This CDR3 region has 15 residues. CDR3 in DNA: TGTGCCAGCAGCCCAGGGGGCCAGAACACCGGGGAGCTGTTTTTT. Residues: CASSPGGQNTGELFF.

The chain couples TRBV6-5 to TRBJ1-1, with a weak D call TRBD1 (5 bases). V gave up 6 bases and J gave up 1 base, with 12 bases separating them. From germline, CDR1 is MNHEY and CDR2 SVGAGI. There are 14 residues in the CDR3. CDR3: CASSRPGGNTEAFF. The CDR3, as DNA: TGTGCCAGCAGCCGGCCCGGGGGGAACACTGAAGCTTTCTTT.

This clone showed up just a few times. This chain links TRBV6-5 with TRBJ1-3, with D hard to call. The CDR3 runs 14 residues. CDR1 MNHEY and CDR2 SVGAGI come from the germline V gene. V shed 6 bases and J shed 6 bases, with 15 bases lying between them. As DNA, the CDR3 is TGTGCCAGCAGCCCGACGACCCTCCCAAACACCATATATTTT. Its protein product is CASSPTTLPNTIYF.

V is TRBV1 and J is TRBJ2-7; the table assigns TRBD2, which was not confirmed against the DNA. TRBV1 is classified as a pseudogene. The CDR3 totals 21 residues. The CDR3 coding sequence is TGCACCAGCAGCCAAGATCTGGGGAGCGGGACTAGCGGGAGGGCCGAGTACGAGCAGTACTTC. It encodes CTSSQDLGSGTSGRAEYEQYF.